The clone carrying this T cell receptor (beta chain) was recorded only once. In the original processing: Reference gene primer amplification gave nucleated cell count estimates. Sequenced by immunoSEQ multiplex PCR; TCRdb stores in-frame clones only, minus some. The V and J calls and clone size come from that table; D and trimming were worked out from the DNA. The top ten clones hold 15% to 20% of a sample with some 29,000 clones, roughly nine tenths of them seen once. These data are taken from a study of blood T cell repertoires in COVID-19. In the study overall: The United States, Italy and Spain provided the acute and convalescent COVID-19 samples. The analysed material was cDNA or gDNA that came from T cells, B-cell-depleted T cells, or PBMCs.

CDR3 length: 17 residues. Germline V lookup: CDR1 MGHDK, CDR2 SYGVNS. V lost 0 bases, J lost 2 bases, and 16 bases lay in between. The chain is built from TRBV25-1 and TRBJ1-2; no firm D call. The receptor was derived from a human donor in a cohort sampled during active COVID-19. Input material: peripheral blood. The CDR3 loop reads CASSEYSPMDGNYGYTF. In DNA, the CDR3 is TGTGCCAGCAGTGAATATAGCCCCATGGATGGGAACTATGGCTACACCTTC.